The next 12 T cell receptor beta chains were all read from a single sample in a study of T-cell reconstitution after alpha-beta-depleted transplantation in children. TCRbeta library preparation incorporated unique molecular identifiers. TCRdb passed the PCR reads through MiXCR, listing each CDR3 protein once. Here the sample spans around 600,000 distinct CDR3 sequences, 15% to 20% being singletons. Specimen: PBMCs from the stem cell graft donor, collected from the stem cell graft. The receptors come from a human donor who donated a stem cell graft to a child with acute myeloid leukemia.

This clonotype was seen only a few times. The chain couples TRBV5-1 to TRBJ2-1; D assignment may be TRBD1 or TRBD2 (6 bases each). Trimming removed 2 bases at V and 10 bases at J, with 16 bases between. Germline V gives CDR1 SGHRS, CDR2 YFSETQ. The CDR3 totals 14 residues. Here the CDR3 reads CASSLGTGAVEQFF. The CDR3 DNA sequence: TGCGCCAGCAGCTTAGGAACGGGGGCGGTCGAGCAGTTCTTC.

Points on this clonotype: Being one base from a much bigger clone, this may be a read error. The rearrangement joins TRBV20-1 to TRBJ2-7; D is unresolved. CDR1 is DFQATT, CDR2 SNEGSKA, per germline (reference sequence). V was shortened by 1 base and J by 2 bases, with 6 bases between the two germline ends. This CDR3 is 12 amino acids long. CDR3 residues: CSARGKAYEQYV. In nucleotides, the CDR3 is TGCAGTGCTAGAGGTAAGGCCTACGAGCAGTACGTC.

The chain joins TRBV10-3 to TRBJ1-2; no clear D gene. Germline V gives CDR1 ENHRY, CDR2 SYGVKD. The CDR3 covers 13 residues. V lost 1 base and J lost 2, with 5 bases in between. Written as DNA, the CDR3 is TGTGCCATCAGTGAGTTGGAAAACTATGGCTACACCTTC. This gives the protein CAISELENYGYTF.

Many counts were recorded for this clonotype. This chain links TRBV20-1 with TRBJ1-5; 11 bases agree with TRBD1. Germline loops: CDR1 DFQATT, CDR2 SNEGSKA (reference sequence). The V gene end was trimmed by 0 bases and the J gene end by 4 bases; junction bases not matched to a gene: 2. The CDR3 has 15 amino acids. The CDR3 bases are TGCAGTGCTAGAGATTGGGACAGGGGGAATCAGCCCCAGCATTTT. Protein product: CSARDWDRGNQPQHF.

This clonotype was detected many times. The chain carries TRBV20-1 and TRBJ2-3; D not certain. The CDR3 is made up of 10 amino acids. Per germline, CDR1 DFQATT and CDR2 SNEGSKA (reference sequence). V was shortened by 8 bases and J by 5 bases, with 8 bases between the two germline ends. CDR3 DNA: TGCAGTCCCGAGGAAGATACGCAGTATTTT. Encoded protein: CSPEEDTQYF.

This clonotype was seen more than once but under ten times. The chain links TRBV5-1 to TRBJ2-1, with D maybe TRBD1 (5 bases). This CDR3 contains 12 residues. Germline CDR1 and CDR2: SGHRS and YFSETQ. Trimming cost V 6 bases and J 5 bases, with 9 bases left between them. CDR3 sequence (DNA): TGCGCCAGCATCTCAGGGAACAATGAGCAGTTCTTC. Translating it yields CASISGNNEQFF.

V usage is TRBV7-9 and J usage is TRBJ1-2, with TRBD1 matching 8 bases. In germline, CDR1 is SEHNR, CDR2 FQNEAQ (reference sequence). This CDR3 is 17 amino acids long. V trimming: 4 bases; J trimming: 1 base; junction bases outside the gene matches: 11. The DNA of the CDR3 is TGTGCCAGCAGCTCATACGTCGGGACAGGTCTTAACTATGGCTACACCTTC. This sequence encodes CASSSYVGTGLNYGYTF.

The table lists this clonotype with many counts. This sequence joins TRBV20-1 and TRBJ1-5, with a possible D match to TRBD1 (5 bases). Trimming removed 1 base at V and 0 bases at J, with 10 bases between. From germline, CDR1 is DFQATT and CDR2 SNEGSKA (reference sequence). CDR3 size: 15 residues. The CDR3: CSARAGGASNQPQHF. The DNA for the CDR3 is TGCAGTGCTAGAGCGGGAGGGGCTAGCAATCAGCCCCAGCATTTT.

The V gene is TRBV11-2, the J gene TRBJ2-5, with 7 positions matching TRBD1. Trimming removed 5 bases from V and 1 base from J; junction bases left unmatched: 7. Germline V CDR1 and CDR2: SGHAT, FQNNGV. There are 15 residues in the CDR3. The chain's CDR3 is CASSVLGTAQETQYF. The CDR3 DNA is TGTGCCAGCAGCGTACTAGGGACAGCCCAAGAGACCCAGTACTTC.

This sequence joins TRBV12-3 or TRBV12-4 and TRBJ2-1; 10 nucleotides match TRBD2. Losses at the gene ends were 5 bases for V and 0 bases for J; bases not matched to a gene: 7. There are 17 residues in the CDR3. The CDR3 nucleotides read TGTGCCAGCAGTCCTACTAGCGGGGTCACCTCCTACAATGAGCAGTTCTTC. The encoded protein is CASSPTSGVTSYNEQFF.

This clonotype was detected a few times. The rearrangement links TRBV9 to TRBJ2-2; 11 nucleotides line up with TRBD1. The CDR3 is 15 amino acids. J lost 6 bases, V lost 4 bases, and 5 bases had no gene match. CDR1 is SGDLS, CDR2 YYNGEE, per germline. In DNA, the CDR3 is TGTGCCAGCAGCCCTCAGGGACAGGGGGCCGGGGAGCTGTTTTTT. Protein: CASSPQGQGAGELFF.

This clonotype was seen only a few times. This chain links TRBV24-1 with TRBJ2-1, with 12 bases that match TRBD2. CDR3 length: 18 amino acids. Germline V CDR1 and CDR2: KGHDR, SFDVKD. The V segment lost 0 bases and the J segment 5 bases; nucleotides outside the gene matches: 7. DNA for the CDR3: TGTGCCACCAGTGATTTGCCCCTGACTAGCGGGGGACACAATGAGCAGTTCTTC. It is translated as CATSDLPLTSGGHNEQFF.